The rows below give T cell receptor beta chains drawn from one sample of a study of blood T cell repertoires in COVID-19. TCRdb's table, derived via immunoSEQ multiplex PCR, lists solely in-frame clones and lacks some. The profile shows about 140,000 clones, just under 85% of them singletons. The sample taken for sequencing was PBMCs or T cells enriched from blood (not recorded which). These receptors were taken from a woman between 40 and 50 years old who had recovered from COVID-19. CDR3s include the opening cysteine and the closing phenylalanine or tryptophan. The D gene is left open where the match is weak. Expanded clones are given a class, and other clones once, few, many or no size at all.

TRBD1	TRBV5-1	TRBJ2-1	NA	CASSSGQGRVNEQFF	TGCGCCAGCAGCTCGGGACAGGGAAGAGTCAATGAGCAGTTCTTC
NA	TRBV24-1	TRBJ1-2	NA	CATRLCRGDYGYTF	TGTGCCACCAGGCTTTGTAGGGGGGACTATGGCTACACCTTT
TRBD1	TRBV2	TRBJ1-1	NA	CASSEAGDRVNTEAFF	TGTGCCAGCAGTGAAGCGGGGGACAGGGTAAACACTGAAGCTTTCTTT
TRBD2	TRBV4-2	TRBJ2-1	NA	CASSQGASGRADIRNEQFF	TGTGCCAGCAGCCAAGGGGCCAGCGGGAGGGCCGATATCCGGAATGAGCAGTTCTTC
TRBD1	TRBV5-5	TRBJ1-1	NA	CASSAGTGTVNTEAFF	TGTGCCAGCAGCGCCGGGACAGGGACGGTGAACACTGAAGCTTTCTTT
TRBD2	TRBV7-3	TRBJ2-3	NA	CASSTRTSGSTDTQYF	TGTGCCAGCAGCACCAGGACTAGCGGGAGCACAGATACGCAGTATTTT
NA	TRBV7-9	TRBJ1-3	NA	CASSLSGTGNTIYF	TGTGCCAGCAGCTTATCAGGAACTGGAAACACCATATATTTT
NA	TRBV6-1	TRBJ2-1	NA	CASSEWAGPPYNEQFF	TGTGCCAGCAGTGAATGGGCGGGGCCGCCCTACAATGAGCAGTTCTTC
TRBD2	TRBV6-5	TRBJ2-7	NA	CASTGGAGEQYF	TGTGCCAGCACCGGGGGGGCGGGAGAGCAGTACTTC
TRBD2	TRBV7-6	TRBJ2-3	NA	CASSRGAGGSDTQYF	TGTGCCAGCAGCAGAGGGGCGGGAGGGTCAGATACGCAGTATTTT
NA	TRBV30	TRBJ1-4	NA	CAWKTTGSHEKLFF	TGTGCCTGGAAAACGACAGGCTCTCATGAAAAACTGTTTTTT
NA	TRBV4-1	TRBJ1-2	NA	CASSQPFGQRHYGYTF	TGCGCCAGCAGCCAACCTTTTGGACAGCGGCACTATGGCTACACCTTC
TRBD1	TRBV6-1	TRBJ1-6	NA	CASRVQGENSPLHF	TGTGCCAGCAGAGTACAGGGGGAGAATTCACCCCTCCACTTT
TRBD1	TRBV3-1/TRBV3-2	TRBJ2-2	NA	CASSQLVTGGTGELFF	TGTGCCAGCAGCCAACTAGTCACAGGGGGCACCGGGGAGCTGTTTTTT
NA	TRBV27	TRBJ1-1	NA	CASSITGFGTEAFF	TGTGCCAGCAGCATCACAGGGTTTGGGACTGAAGCTTTCTTT
NA	TRBV9	TRBJ1-3	NA	CASSAAGARVGNTIYF	TGTGCCAGCAGCGCCGCAGGGGCCCGGGTCGGAAACACCATATATTTT
NA	TRBV24-1	TRBJ1-2	many	CATSDRGLRGYTF	TGTGCCACCAGTGATAGAGGATTGAGGGGCTACACCTTC
TRBD1	TRBV27	TRBJ1-1	NA	CASSFGGGMNTEAFF	TGTGCCAGCAGTTTTGGAGGGGGCATGAACACTGAAGCTTTCTTT
NA	TRBV1	TRBJ2-6	once	CTSSQGSGSPLGGANVLTF	TGCACCAGCAGCCAGGGGAGCGGGAGCCCACTAGGTGGGGCCAACGTCCTGACTTTC
NA	TRBV5-1	TRBJ2-7	NA	CASSLAGGDEQYF	TGCGCCAGCAGCTTGGCCGGCGGGGACGAGCAGTACTTC
NA	TRBV7-2	TRBJ2-5	once	CASSQDYTQETQYF	TGTGCCAGCAGCCAGGACTATACGCAAGAGACCCAGTACTTC
NA	TRBV9	TRBJ1-4	NA	CASSTAGEKLFF	TGTGCCAGCAGCACAGCTGGGGAAAAACTGTTTTTT
TRBD2	TRBV29-1	TRBJ2-5	NA	CSVEGLAGTHQETQYF	TGCAGCGTTGAGGGACTAGCGGGAACCCACCAAGAGACCCAGTACTTC
NA	TRBV5-1	TRBJ1-1	NA	CASSLALHDTEAFF	TGCGCCAGCAGCTTGGCTTTACATGACACTGAAGCTTTCTTT
NA	TRBV2	TRBJ1-4	once	CASSQTRVQNEKLFF	TGTGCCAGCAGCCAGACCAGGGTTCAAAATGAAAAACTGTTTTTT
NA	TRBV9	TRBJ2-1	NA	CASSVWDNNEQFF	TGTGCCAGCAGCGTATGGGACAACAATGAGCAGTTCTTC
NA	TRBV7-6	TRBJ2-1	NA	CASSQTLGSSYNEQFF	TGTGCCAGCAGCCAGACACTAGGTAGCTCCTACAATGAGCAGTTCTTC
TRBD2	TRBV7-8	TRBJ2-7	NA	CASSQTVTSGVPRSYEQYF	TGTGCCAGCAGCCAAACTGTAACTAGCGGGGTCCCTCGCTCCTACGAGCAGTACTTC
TRBD1	TRBV19	TRBJ1-2	NA	CASSIGEGARGYTF	TGTGCCAGTAGTATAGGCGAGGGGGCGCGTGGCTACACCTTC
NA	TRBV6-1	TRBJ2-5	NA	CASSDPLAQYQETQYF	TGTGCCAGCAGTGATCCCCTAGCCCAGTACCAAGAGACCCAGTACTTC
TRBD1	TRBV5-5	TRBJ2-1	NA	CASSRPRGQPDNEQFF	TGTGCCAGCAGCCGCCCCAGGGGGCAGCCGGACAATGAGCAGTTCTTC
NA	TRBV19	TRBJ1-1	NA	CASSIAELGEAFF	TGTGCCAGTAGTATTGCCGAGCTCGGTGAAGCTTTCTTT
NA	TRBV11-1	TRBJ2-2	NA	CASSLPAAGTGELFF	TGTGCCAGCAGCTTACCCGCGGCCGGGACCGGGGAGCTGTTTTTT
TRBD2	TRBV27	TRBJ2-7	NA	CASSLFAGGTYEQYF	TGTGCCAGCAGTTTATTCGCGGGAGGGACTTACGAGCAGTACTTC
TRBD1	TRBV10-2	TRBJ1-1	NA	CASSLGTGDEAFF	TGCGCCAGCAGTCTAGGGACAGGGGATGAAGCTTTCTTT
TRBD2	TRBV27	TRBJ2-1	NA	CASTTKLAGRDNEQFF	TGTGCCAGCACCACTAAACTAGCAGGGAGGGACAATGAGCAGTTCTTC
NA	TRBV28	TRBJ1-2	NA	CASSPDRFPPYGYTF	TGTGCCAGCAGCCCTGACAGGTTCCCACCCTATGGCTACACCTTC
NA	TRBV27	TRBJ1-2	NA	CASSPERERFYGYTF	TGTGCCAGCAGCCCCGAGAGGGAGCGGTTCTATGGCTACACCTTC
NA	TRBV4-1	TRBJ1-1	once	CASSPRSLDTEAFF	TGCGCCAGCAGCCCCAGATCTCTAGACACTGAAGCTTTCTTT
TRBD2	TRBV6-1	TRBJ2-1	NA	CASSEQLSGGIYEQFF	TGTGCCAGCAGTGAACAGCTTAGCGGGGGGATATATGAGCAGTTCTTC
NA	TRBV24-1	TRBJ2-1	NA	CATSDSGTRGGQFF	TGTGCCACCAGTGACTCCGGGACTCGCGGCGGGCAGTTCTTC
TRBD1	TRBV19	TRBJ2-2	NA	CASSRQGEGGELFF	TGTGCCAGTAGTAGACAGGGGGAAGGCGGGGAGCTGTTTTTT
NA	TRBV2	TRBJ1-3	NA	CASSVTDYGGNTIYF	TGTGCCAGCAGTGTGACAGATTACGGGGGAAACACCATATATTTT
TRBD1	TRBV7-8	TRBJ1-1	NA	CASSLAGQGSDTEAFF	TGTGCCAGCAGCTTAGCGGGACAGGGATCGGACACTGAAGCTTTCTTT
TRBD2	TRBV7-9	TRBJ2-7	NA	CASSLRLGLAGSYEQYF	TGTGCCAGCAGTCTTAGACTGGGACTAGCGGGCTCCTACGAGCAGTACTTC
NA	TRBV4-1	TRBJ2-7	few	CASRETGLGSYEQYF	TGCGCCAGCAGAGAGACAGGCTTAGGGTCCTACGAGCAGTACTTC
TRBD2	TRBV3-1/TRBV3-2	TRBJ2-1	NA	CASSHTSGGAGEQFF	TGTGCCAGCAGCCACACTAGCGGGGGGGCGGGTGAGCAGTTCTTC
NA	TRBV7-8	TRBJ2-7	few	CASSQSREEGLYEQYF	TGTGCCAGCAGCCAATCCCGCGAGGAGGGCCTCTACGAGCAGTACTTC
TRBD1	TRBV6-5	TRBJ1-6	NA	CASSYSGTGKNLHF	TGTGCCAGCAGTTACTCTGGGACAGGGAAAAACCTCCACTTT
NA	TRBV6-4	TRBJ1-2	once	CASQGGYGGYTF	TGTGCCAGCCAAGGGGGATATGGGGGCTACACCTTC
NA	TRBV7-9	TRBJ1-4	NA	CASSLTEGKLFF	TGTGCCAGCAGCCTGACCGAGGGAAAACTGTTTTTT
TRBD1	TRBV12-5	TRBJ1-2	once	CASGLGGTGHGYTF	TGTGCTAGTGGTTTGGGGGGGACAGGCCATGGCTACACCTTC
TRBD2	TRBV9	TRBJ2-1	NA	CASSVSGRVHNEQFF	TGTGCCAGCAGTGTTAGCGGGAGAGTCCACAATGAGCAGTTCTTC
TRBD1	TRBV29-1	TRBJ1-1	NA	CSALGQGAYLGTEAFF	TGCAGCGCTTTAGGACAGGGGGCATATCTTGGCACTGAAGCTTTCTTT
TRBD1	TRBV7-9	TRBJ2-5	NA	CASSFSTGGVTETQYF	TGTGCCAGCAGCTTCTCAACAGGGGGCGTCACAGAGACCCAGTACTTC